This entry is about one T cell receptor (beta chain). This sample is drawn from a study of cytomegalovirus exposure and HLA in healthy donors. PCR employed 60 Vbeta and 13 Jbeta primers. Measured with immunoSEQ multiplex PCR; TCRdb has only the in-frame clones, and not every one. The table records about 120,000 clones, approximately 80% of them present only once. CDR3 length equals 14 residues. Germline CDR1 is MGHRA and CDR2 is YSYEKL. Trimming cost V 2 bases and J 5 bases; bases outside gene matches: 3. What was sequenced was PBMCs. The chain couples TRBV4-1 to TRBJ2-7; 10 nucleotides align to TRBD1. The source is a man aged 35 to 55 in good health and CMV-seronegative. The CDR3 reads CASSQPGTGDEQYF. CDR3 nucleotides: TGCGCCAGCAGCCAACCCGGGACAGGGGACGAGCAGTACTTC.